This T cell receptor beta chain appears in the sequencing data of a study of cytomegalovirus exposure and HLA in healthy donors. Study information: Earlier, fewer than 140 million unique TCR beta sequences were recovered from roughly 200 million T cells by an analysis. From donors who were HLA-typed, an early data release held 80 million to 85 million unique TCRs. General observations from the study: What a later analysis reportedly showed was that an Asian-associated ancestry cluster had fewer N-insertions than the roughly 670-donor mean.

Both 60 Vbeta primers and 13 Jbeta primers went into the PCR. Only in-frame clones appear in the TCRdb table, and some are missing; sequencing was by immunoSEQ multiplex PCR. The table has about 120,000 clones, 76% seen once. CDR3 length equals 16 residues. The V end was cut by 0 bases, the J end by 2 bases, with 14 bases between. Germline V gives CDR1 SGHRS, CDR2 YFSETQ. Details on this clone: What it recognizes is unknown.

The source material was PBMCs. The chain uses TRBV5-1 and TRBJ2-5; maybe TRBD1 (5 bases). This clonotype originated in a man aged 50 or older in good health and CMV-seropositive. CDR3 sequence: CASSLAGVKGQETQYF. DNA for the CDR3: TGCGCCAGCAGCTTGGCCGGAGTAAAGGGGCAAGAGACCCAGTACTTC.